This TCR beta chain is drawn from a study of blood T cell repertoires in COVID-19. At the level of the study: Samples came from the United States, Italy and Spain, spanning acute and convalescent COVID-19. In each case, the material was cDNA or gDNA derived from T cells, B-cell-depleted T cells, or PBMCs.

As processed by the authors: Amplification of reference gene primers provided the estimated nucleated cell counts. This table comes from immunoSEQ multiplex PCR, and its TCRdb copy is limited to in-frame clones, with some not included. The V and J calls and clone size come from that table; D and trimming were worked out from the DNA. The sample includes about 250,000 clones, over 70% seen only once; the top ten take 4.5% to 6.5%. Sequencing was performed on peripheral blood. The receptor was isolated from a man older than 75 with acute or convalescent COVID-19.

The CDR3 nucleotides read TGTGCCAGCAGTTTAGGGGGGTCGAGATTGGACGAGCAGTACTTC. Translation: CASSLGGSRLDEQYF. The chain links TRBV28 to TRBJ2-7; the D gene is possibly TRBD2 (6 bases). This CDR3 is built from 15 residues. Per the germline V gene, CDR1 is MDHEN and CDR2 is SYDVKM. The ends were cut back, 2 bases at V and 5 bases at J, with 16 bases in the middle.